Presented here are 6 T cell receptor beta chains from one specimen sequenced in a study of blood T cell repertoires in COVID-19. TCRdb's table, derived via immunoSEQ multiplex PCR, lists solely in-frame clones and lacks some. The sample records around 250,000 clones, about 89% being singletons. The sample was PBMCs or T cells enriched from blood (not recorded which). These receptors all stem from a human donor in a cohort exposed to, infected with or recovered from COVID-19 (not recorded which). The donor label of this sample is uncertain.

The chain joins TRBV7-2 to TRBJ2-3; D gene ambiguous. V lost 6 bases to trimming and J lost 4 bases, with 17 bases between them. This CDR3 contains 15 residues. Per germline, CDR1 SGHTA and CDR2 FQGNSA. The CDR3 nucleotides read TGTGCCAGCAGGAGAGATGCAAGAAGAGCAGATACGCAGTATTTT. Translation gives CASRRDARRADTQYF.

This chain joins TRBV9 and TRBJ2-3, with D perhaps matching TRBD2 (5 bases). Germline-derived CDR1 and CDR2 are SGDLS and YYNGEE. The length of the CDR3 is 13 residues. Between the trimmed V and J ends, which lost 5 bases and 2 bases, there was a span of 9 bases. This chain's CDR3 is CASSQEATDTQYF. The CDR3 coding sequence is TGTGCCAGCAGTCAGGAGGCCACAGATACGCAGTATTTT.

This clone came up once. The genes are TRBV5-1 and TRBJ1-2; D may be TRBD1 (6 bases). The CDR3 spans 13 residues. CDR1 is SGHRS and CDR2 is YFSETQ in the germline V gene. Between the trimmed V and J ends, which lost 0 bases and 8 bases, there was a span of 11 bases. CDR3 region: CASSLVAGEGYTF. CDR3 nucleotides: TGCGCCAGCAGCTTGGTGGCAGGGGAAGGCTACACCTTC.

The chain employs TRBV2 and TRBJ1-2; 7 bases align to TRBD1. Germline V CDR1 and CDR2: SNHLY, FYNNEI. This CDR3 is built from 12 residues. V dropped 6 bases and J dropped 3; count of bases not matched to a gene: 1. The CDR3: CASRGQHYGYTF. In DNA, the CDR3 is TGTGCCAGCAGGGGACAGCACTATGGCTACACCTTC. Filled out from reference TRBV2 and TRBJ1-2, the complete variable domain reads EPEVTQTPSHQVTQMGQEVILRCVPISNHLYFYWYRQILGQKVEFLVSFYNNEISEKSEIFDDQFSVERPDGSNFTLKIRSTKLEDSAMYFCASRGQHYGYTFGSGTRLTVV.

This clone was seen just once. The V and J genes are TRBV5-1 and TRBJ1-3; 8 nucleotides align to TRBD1. CDR1 and CDR2 (germline): SGHRS, YFSETQ. After removal of 5 bases from V and 8 bases from J, the junction contained 9 bases not matched to a gene. CDR3 size: 14 residues. CDR3 sequence reads: CASSLGQAIDTIYF. In DNA, the CDR3 is TGCGCCAGCAGTCTGGGACAGGCTATAGACACCATATATTTT.

The rearrangement joins TRBV19 to TRBJ1-2; TRBD1 aligns across 7 bases. The CDR3 loop spans 16 amino acids. The germline gives CDR1 LNHDA, CDR2 SQIVND (reference sequence). Germline trimming cut 2 bases from V and 6 bases from J; bases unmatched to any gene: 12. The CDR3 nucleotides are TGTGCCAGTAGTATACTGGCAGGGGGTAGCCTCAATGGCTACACCTTC. Amino acids: CASSILAGGSLNGYTF.